The clone carrying this TCR beta chain was counted ten times or more. Its matching antigen is unknown. Amplified TCR beta CDR3 regions derived from RNA transcripts. First-round RT-PCR targeting the TCR CDR3 was performed with the HTBI primer set. From the multiplex PCR reads, TCRdb called clonotypes with MiXCR, one entry per CDR3 protein. The table includes roughly 98,000 distinct CDR3 sequences, 35% to 45% detected once. This specimen comes from a study of T cells in Graves' hyperthyroidism and ophthalmopathy. Study conclusions and caveats: Researchers report that a 13 V-J model separated ophthalmopathy from stable hyperthyroidism. Model output signaled ophthalmopathy a median 6.5 months ahead of onset.

It was uncontrolled infection, other autoimmune disease, pregnancy or lactation that excluded patients. The CDR3 contains 12 residues. V lost 7 bases and J lost 8, with 14 bases in between. Germline V gene lookup returns CDR1 WSHSY and CDR2 SAAADI. This receptor was obtained from a woman younger than 45 with Graves' hyperthyroidism. Sequencing was done on a sample of peripheral blood or thyroid tissue (not recorded which). V gene TRBV10-2 combines with J gene TRBJ1-1; D call uncertain. The CDR3 nucleotides are TGCGCCAGCATCACGGGCGGTCGAGAAGCTTTCTTT. Protein: CASITGGREAFF.